These 26 T cell receptor beta chains originate from one sample sequenced in a study of metastatic and nonmetastatic thyroid tumors. Using MiXCR, TCRdb re-called clones from the PCR reads. The sample lists around 8,000 clones, approximately 32% occurring once. No patient had received any treatment before thyroid surgery. Sequencing was performed on tumor tissue. The receptors derive from a female donor with papillary thyroid cancer or a benign thyroid nodule (not recorded which). Some clones in this sample may be carry-over from other donors' samples.

This clone was detected many times. Other nucleotide sequences from this sample produce the same CDR3. The chain links TRBV28 to TRBJ2-7, with TRBD1 matching over 8 bases. V lost 3 bases to trimming and J lost 9 bases; unmatched junction nucleotides: 10. CDR3 length: 14 amino acids. Germline CDR1 and CDR2: MDHEN and SYDVKM. The DNA for the CDR3 is TGTGCCAGCAGTTTGCAGGGGGCAATTCATAGGCAGTACTTC. Translation: CASSLQGAIHRQYF.

As to this clone: A much larger clone differs by one base, so this may be a read error. The rearrangement uses TRBV5-6 and TRBJ2-5; D not resolved. Germline V gene sequence: CDR1 SGHDT, CDR2 YYEEEE. The CDR3 is made up of 14 amino acids. The CDR3 reads CSSSLAPGQETQYF. The DNA of the CDR3 is TGTTCCAGCAGCTTGGCCCCCGGTCAAGAGACCCAGTACTTC.

The chain has TRBV6-1 and TRBJ2-1; 10 positions agree with TRBD2. Unmatched junction bases numbered 2, after V lost 6 bases and J lost 0 bases. The CDR3 loop spans 15 amino acids. Per the germline V gene, CDR1 is MNHNS and CDR2 is SASEGT. The CDR3 is CASSSSGSSYNEQFF. Here the CDR3 DNA reads TGTGCCAGCAGCTCTAGCGGGAGCTCCTACAATGAGCAGTTCTTC.

This clone is medium-sized in the sample. The chain couples TRBV12-3 or TRBV12-4 to TRBJ2-7, with 14 bases lining up with TRBD2. This CDR3 is 16 amino acids long. V lost 5 bases, J lost 2 bases, and 5 bases stayed unmatched. CDR3: CASSPRLAGGPYEQYF. The CDR3, as DNA: TGTGCCAGCAGTCCGCGACTAGCGGGAGGGCCCTACGAGCAGTACTTC.

The rearrangement uses TRBV20-1 and TRBJ1-5; tentative D call: TRBD1 (6 bases). CDR1 and CDR2 from the germline V gene are DFQATT and SNEGSKA (reference sequence). The germline V and J ends were trimmed by 5 bases and 4 bases, with 15 bases remaining between them. This CDR3 has 14 residues. CDR3 sequence (DNA): TGCAGTGCTTTAGAGTCGGGGGCGAATCAGCCCCAGCATTTT. Residues: CSALESGANQPQHF.

In its sample, this clone was seen many times. The rearrangement joins TRBV20-1 to TRBJ2-4; 9 bases are a match to TRBD1. J was trimmed by 6 bases and V by 7 bases; bases with no gene match: 4. Germline values: CDR1 DFQATT, CDR2 SNEGSKA (reference sequence). This CDR3 is built from 12 residues. For the CDR3, the DNA is TGCAGTGTTAGGACAGGGGCAAACATTCAGTACTTC. This gives the protein CSVRTGANIQYF.

By frequency in the sample, this clone is medium-sized. Relative to the germline gene, one junction end is altered; a read error may explain this. The chain couples TRBV28 to TRBJ2-7; possible D gene TRBD2, 5 bases. This CDR3 region has 15 residues. Per germline, CDR1 MDHEN and CDR2 SYDVKM. Here the CDR3 DNA reads TGTGCCAGCAGCCCCCCCGAGAGGCGGACTTACGAGCAGCACTTC. As protein: CASSPPERRTYEQHF.

This clone was counted many times. This chain links TRBV18 with TRBJ2-5, with unresolved D. Germline lookup yields CDR1 KGHSH and CDR2 LQKENI. The V gene lost 3 bases and the J gene lost 5 bases, with 4 bases spanning the gap. The CDR3 has 11 residues. The CDR3, as DNA: TGTGCCAGCTCACCTGCGGAGACCCAGTACTTC. This sequence encodes CASSPAETQYF.

In this sample, this clone is medium-sized. Other DNA sequences within the sample encode an identical CDR3. CDR3 coding DNA: TGTGCCAGCTCACGAGCGGGAGCCGAAGAGACCCAGTACTTC. It yields the protein CASSRAGAEETQYF. This chain joins TRBV18 and TRBJ2-5, with 8 bases identical to TRBD2. The CDR3 has 14 residues. Germline V gene data show CDR1 as KGHSH and CDR2 as LQKENI. The V and J ends lost 4 bases and 3 bases, in that order; junction bases with no gene match: 4.

The rearrangement uses TRBV30 and TRBJ1-5; the match to TRBD1 covers 9 bases. With 5 bases clipped from V and 6 bases from J, the junction kept 5 bases outside the gene matches. The CDR3 runs to 13 residues. From germline, CDR1 is GTSNPN and CDR2 SVGIG (reference sequence). CDR3: CAWQLTGGQPQHF. CDR3 nucleotides: TGTGCCTGGCAGTTGACAGGGGGTCAGCCCCAGCATTTT. The full variable domain, with the rest looked up from reference TRBV30 and TRBJ1-5, is SQTIHQWPATLVQPVGSPLSLECTVEGTSNPNLYWYRQAAGRGLQLLFYSVGIGQISSEVPQNLSASRPQDRQFILSSKKLLLSDSGFYLCAWQLTGGQPQHFGDGTRLSIL.

The chain joins TRBV28 to TRBJ2-7, with D tentatively TRBD1 or TRBD2 (6 bases each). Per germline, CDR1 MDHEN and CDR2 SYDVKM. The CDR3 spans 15 residues. The V end lost 6 bases, the J end lost 3 bases, and 18 bases lay between the germline ends. CDR3 DNA: TGTGCCAGCAGAATCGGGGGCCTTGGGATCTACGAGCAGTACTTC. Its protein product is CASRIGGLGIYEQYF.

This clone is medium-sized. The V gene is TRBV3-1, the J gene TRBJ1-4, with D unclear. Germline V gene sequence: CDR1 LGHDT, CDR2 YNNKEL (reference sequence). This CDR3 contains 12 residues. Trimming stripped 1 base from V and 8 bases from J, with 5 bases between. The CDR3 reads CASSQGREKLFF. CDR3 nucleotides: TGTGCCAGCAGCCAAGGCCGGGAAAAACTGTTTTTT.

This clone qualifies as medium-sized (0.01 to 0.1%). The V call is TRBV20-1, the J call TRBJ2-5; no reliable D call. CDR3 length: 14 residues. The ends were cut back, 0 bases at V and 4 bases at J, with 12 bases in the middle. Per germline, CDR1 DFQATT and CDR2 SNEGSKA (reference sequence). The DNA of the CDR3 is TGCAGTGCTAGAGATCATACGAGAGGAGAGACCCAGTACTTC. This gives the protein CSARDHTRGETQYF.

The chain recombines TRBV12-5 with TRBJ1-2; D gene uncertain. The CDR3 spans 12 residues. Germline loops: CDR1 LGHNT, CDR2 FRNRAP. V was pared by 6 bases and J by 8 bases, with 13 bases between. Here the CDR3 reads CASGIGGSGYTF. DNA of the CDR3: TGTGCTAGTGGCATCGGTGGTAGCGGCTACACCTTC.

Within the sample, this clone is medium-sized. The chain has TRBV2 and TRBJ2-5, with TRBD2 as a possible D gene (6 bases). CDR1 and CDR2 (germline): SNHLY, FYNNEI. This CDR3 comprises 12 residues. V lost 4 bases and J lost 3, with 6 bases in between. The CDR3 protein is CASSGEEETQYF. The CDR3 coding sequence is TGTGCCAGCAGTGGGGAGGAAGAGACCCAGTACTTC.

This clone is labeled as medium-sized (0.01 to 0.1%). This chain links TRBV20-1 with TRBJ2-1; either TRBD1 or TRBD2 may fit D (6 bases each). The germline V gene encodes CDR1 DFQATT and CDR2 SNEGSKA (reference sequence). Trimming removed 0 bases from V and 5 bases from J, with 17 bases in between. This CDR3 spans 16 amino acids. The chain's CDR3 is CSARDRGLAFHNEQFF. DNA of the CDR3: TGCAGTGCTAGAGATCGGGGGCTAGCGTTCCACAATGAGCAGTTCTTC.

In this sample, this clone is medium-sized. The chain employs TRBV6-1 and TRBJ1-1, with D uncertain. Trimming removed 7 bases at V and 0 bases at J, with 9 bases between. The CDR3 has 13 residues. CDR1 is MNHNS, CDR2 SASEGT, per germline. In DNA, the CDR3 is TGTGCCAGCATAGCGCGGCTGAACACTGAAGCTTTCTTT. This translates into CASIARLNTEAFF.

This clone was seen a handful of times. The chain joins TRBV6-1 to TRBJ2-5, with TRBD2 identical over 10 bases. Germline lookup yields CDR1 MNHNS and CDR2 SASEGT. This CDR3 is 15 amino acids long. J lost 2 bases, V lost 0 bases, and 0 bases had no gene match. The CDR3 nucleotides are TGTGCCAGCAGTGAAGCAGCGGGGGGGCAAGAGACCCAGTACTTC. Protein product: CASSEAAGGQETQYF.

The table lists this clone with a few counts. The chain joins TRBV6-2 or TRBV6-3 to TRBJ2-1; TRBD1 matches at 9 bases. Germline-derived CDR1 and CDR2 are MNHEY and SVGEGT. The CDR3 loop spans 18 amino acids. After removal of 3 bases from V and 1 base from J, the junction contained 10 bases not matched to a gene. Here the CDR3 reads CASSYRGNRGRSYNEQFF. Here the CDR3 DNA reads TGTGCCAGCAGTTATAGGGGAAACAGGGGGCGATCCTACAATGAGCAGTTCTTC.

This clone occurred a few times. The J gene is TRBJ2-7, the V gene TRBV27; possible D gene TRBD1, 5 bases. V shed 4 bases and J shed 0 bases, with 13 bases lying between them. Germline CDR1 MNHEY, CDR2 SMNVEV (reference sequence). The CDR3 totals 15 residues. The CDR3 nucleotides are TGTGCCAGCAGTTCAAGAAAGGGGTTCTCCTACGAGCAGTACTTC. Protein: CASSSRKGFSYEQYF.

The chain employs TRBV5-5 and TRBJ2-2, with 7 bases that match TRBD1. CDR3 size: 12 residues. The germline V gene encodes CDR1 SGHKS and CDR2 YYEKEE (reference sequence). CDR3 loop: CGLPTGDVELFF. The CDR3, as DNA: TGTGGCTTGCCAACAGGGGATGTGGAGCTGTTTTTT. The full variable domain, its missing parts supplied by reference TRBV5-5 and TRBJ2-2, is DAGVTQSPTHLIKTRGQQVTLRCSPISGHKSVSWYQQVLGQGPQFIFQYYEKEERGRGNFPDRFSARQFPNYSSELNVNALLLGDSALYLCGLPTGDVELFFGEGSRLTVL.

By share, this clone ranks as medium-sized. This sequence joins TRBV6-1 and TRBJ1-2; D not resolved. Germline lookup yields CDR1 MNHNS and CDR2 SASEGT. The CDR3 runs 13 residues. The V end lost 0 bases, the J end lost 5 bases, and 7 bases lay between the germline ends. The DNA of the CDR3 is TGTGCCAGCAGTGAAGCTGGGGTATATGGCTACACCTTC. It is translated as CASSEAGVYGYTF.

Within the sample, this clone is medium-sized. This chain joins TRBV4-1 and TRBJ1-1, with D possibly TRBD1 on 5 matching bases. V lost 0 bases to trimming and J lost 1 base, with 12 bases between them. The CDR3 has 16 residues. CDR1 and CDR2 (germline): MGHRA, YSYEKL. The CDR3 DNA sequence: TGCGCCAGCAGCCAAGATCCGAGGGGCCGGAACACTGAAGCTTTCTTT. Amino acid sequence: CASSQDPRGRNTEAFF.

This clone is medium-sized. The gene calls are TRBV4-2 and TRBJ1-1; D not resolved. V was trimmed by 0 bases and J by 5 bases, leaving 16 bases between them. The germline V gene has CDR1 LGHNA and CDR2 YNFKEQ. This CDR3 region has 16 residues. CDR3 nucleotide sequence: TGTGCCAGCAGCCAAGACAACTTGGCCCCAGGAACTGAAGCTTTCTTT. Its protein is CASSQDNLAPGTEAFF.

The genes are TRBV11-3 and TRBJ2-7; D gene unclear. The ends were cut back, 6 bases at V and 6 bases at J, with 12 bases in the middle. The CDR3 spans 12 residues. Germline V gene sequence: CDR1 SGHNT, CDR2 YENEEA. CDR3 in DNA: TGTGCCAGCAGTTGGGTGGTGGGCGAGCAGTACTTC. It codes for CASSWVVGEQYF.

This clone is categorized as medium-sized. The genes are TRBV4-2 and TRBJ2-6; 9 bases are shared with TRBD2. The CDR3 runs to 18 residues. J lost 4 bases, V lost 4 bases, and 11 bases had no gene match. Germline V gene data show CDR1 as LGHNA and CDR2 as YNFKEQ. CDR3 sequence (DNA): TGTGCCAGCAGCCCCAACGGCGGGAGGGCCTCGGGGGCCAACGTCCTGACTTTC. As protein: CASSPNGGRASGANVLTF.